Listed here are 5 T cell receptor beta chains from one sample, sequenced in a study of T cell responses to AZD1222 COVID-19 vaccine. Sequenced by immunoSEQ multiplex PCR; TCRdb stores in-frame clones only, minus some. The sample records around 140,000 clones, around 85% being singletons. The sample was peripheral blood, taken 28 days after the second dose of the MenACWY control vaccine. The receptors derive from an adult who received the MenACWY meningococcal vaccine as a control.

This chain connects TRBV19 to TRBJ1-1; D is unclear. Germline lookup yields CDR1 LNHDA and CDR2 SQIVND (reference sequence). This CDR3 comprises 13 residues. The V end lost 6 bases, the J end lost 1 base, and 9 bases lay between the germline ends. CDR3 sequence: CASRRARNTEAFF. For the CDR3, the DNA is TGTGCCAGTAGAAGGGCCAGGAACACTGAAGCTTTCTTT.

The chain carries TRBV4-1 and TRBJ2-2, with TRBD1 matching 7 bases. CDR3 length: 12 residues. Germline values: CDR1 MGHRA, CDR2 YSYEKL. V was pared by 4 bases and J by 13 bases, with 6 bases of the junction left unmatched. The CDR3 nucleotides read TGCGCCAGCAGCCTATCCCGGGACAGGCTGTTTTTT. This codes for CASSLSRDRLFF.

The V call is TRBV2, the J call TRBJ2-7; 11 bases fit TRBD2. Germline V gene data show CDR1 as SNHLY and CDR2 as FYNNEI. This CDR3 is 15 amino acids long. V lost 10 bases, J lost 4 bases, and 12 bases stayed unmatched. CDR3 residues: CAILGGLAGIYEQYF. CDR3 bases: TGTGCCATCCTAGGAGGACTAGCGGGTATTTACGAGCAGTACTTC.

This clone was found once. The chain is built from TRBV1 and TRBJ1-6; the table's D call, TRBD1, was not checked against the DNA. TRBV1 is a documented pseudogene. There are 15 residues in the CDR3. For the CDR3, the DNA is TGCACCAGCACACGCCCGGACAGGGAGAATTCACCCCTCCACTTT. Residues: CTSTRPDRENSPLHF.

This sequence joins TRBV6-5 and TRBJ2-1; D might be TRBD2 (7 bases). Germline loops: CDR1 MNHEY, CDR2 SVGAGI. The V gene lost 8 bases and the J gene lost 2 bases, with 10 bases spanning the gap. This CDR3 is built from 13 residues. The CDR3 bases are TGTGCCAGCGGGGGGGCAACCTACAATGAGCAGTTCTTC. Translation gives CASGGATYNEQFF.